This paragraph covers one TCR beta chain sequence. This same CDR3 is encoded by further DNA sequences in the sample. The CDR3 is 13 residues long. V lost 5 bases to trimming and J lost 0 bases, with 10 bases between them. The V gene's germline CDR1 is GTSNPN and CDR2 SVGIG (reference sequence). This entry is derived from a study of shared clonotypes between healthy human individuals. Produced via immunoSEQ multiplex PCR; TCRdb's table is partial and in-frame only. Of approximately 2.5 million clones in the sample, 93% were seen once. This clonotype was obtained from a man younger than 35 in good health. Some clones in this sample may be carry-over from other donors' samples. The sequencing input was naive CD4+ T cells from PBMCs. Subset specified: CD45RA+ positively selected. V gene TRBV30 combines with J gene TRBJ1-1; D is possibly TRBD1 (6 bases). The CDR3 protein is CAWARGMNTEAFF. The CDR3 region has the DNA TGTGCCTGGGCGAGGGGGATGAACACTGAAGCTTTCTTT.